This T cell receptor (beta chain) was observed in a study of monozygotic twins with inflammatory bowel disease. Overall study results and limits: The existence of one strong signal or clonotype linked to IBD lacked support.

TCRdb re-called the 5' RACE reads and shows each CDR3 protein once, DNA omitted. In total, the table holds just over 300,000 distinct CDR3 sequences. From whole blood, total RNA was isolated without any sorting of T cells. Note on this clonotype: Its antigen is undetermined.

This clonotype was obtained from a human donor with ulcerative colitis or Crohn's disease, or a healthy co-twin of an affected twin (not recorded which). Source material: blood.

This chain's CDR3 is CASRVGRSNQPQHF. V usage is TRBV19 and J usage is TRBJ1-5; the TCRdb D gene call, TRBD1, has no DNA to confirm it. CDR1 LNHDA and CDR2 SQIVND come from the germline V gene (reference sequence). This CDR3 has 14 amino acids.